Below are 22 T cell receptor beta chains sequenced from a single sample in a study of CD8 T cells in ankylosing spondylitis. MiXCR, run by TCRdb on the 5' RACE reads, gives a single entry per CDR3 protein. The sample includes about 64,000 distinct CDR3 sequences, more than 5.5% of them seen just once. The sample taken for sequencing was synovial fluid, either unsorted or a sorted T cell fraction (not recorded which). These receptors came from a male donor with ankylosing spondylitis.

Within the sample, this clonotype is medium-sized. The CDR3 nucleotides are TGTGCCAGCAGTAGAGCGGCAAGTCAAGAGACCCAGTACTTC. Residues: CASSRAASQETQYF. The chain recombines TRBV14 with TRBJ2-5, with D tentatively TRBD2 (5 bases). Trimming pared 6 bases from V and 2 bases from J, leaving 13 bases between. The CDR3 is made up of 14 amino acids. Germline V gene lookup returns CDR1 SGHDN and CDR2 FVKESK.

In this sample, this clonotype turned up a few times. The chain has TRBV29-1 and TRBJ2-1, with TRBD2 as a possible D gene (5 bases). The CDR3 is made up of 11 amino acids. Germline CDR1 is SQVTM and CDR2 is ANQGSEA. CDR3 sequence: CSAIRGNEQFF. CDR3 nucleotide sequence: TGCAGTGCAATTCGGGGCAATGAGCAGTTCTTC.

This clonotype was seen a handful of times. The chain is built from TRBV4-2 and TRBJ1-2; no clear D. The CDR3 loop spans 17 amino acids. Trimming removed 1 base at V and 4 bases at J, with 19 bases between. Germline CDR1 LGHNA, CDR2 YNFKEQ. CDR3 sequence reads: CASSQVGERVLGYGYTF. In nucleotides, the CDR3 is TGTGCCAGCAGCCAAGTAGGAGAAAGGGTCTTAGGCTATGGCTACACCTTC.

Many counts were recorded for this clonotype. The rearrangement uses TRBV28 and TRBJ2-7, with a possible D match to TRBD2 (6 bases). V dropped 2 bases and J dropped 1 base, with 9 bases sitting between them. Germline loops: CDR1 MDHEN, CDR2 SYDVKM. This CDR3 comprises 14 residues. The CDR3 loop reads CASSLLRESYEQYF. In nucleotides, the CDR3 is TGTGCCAGCAGTTTACTGCGGGAATCCTACGAGCAGTACTTC.

This clonotype was counted many times. This sequence joins TRBV5-1 and TRBJ1-5, with D uncertain. Trimming shortened V by 4 bases and J by 3 bases, and 14 bases separated the two germline ends. The CDR3 length is 15 residues. Germline values: CDR1 SGHRS, CDR2 YFSETQ. CDR3 bases: TGCGCCAGCAGCCCCGGAGGGAGCACCAATCAGCCCCAGCATTTT. Protein: CASSPGGSTNQPQHF. The full variable domain, with the rest looked up from reference TRBV5-1 and TRBJ1-5, is KAGVTQTPRYLIKTRGQQVTLSCSPISGHRSVSWYQQTPGQGLQFLFEYFSETQRNKGNFPGRFSGRQFSNSRSEMNVSTLELGDSALYLCASSPGGSTNQPQHFGDGTRLSIL.

The J gene is TRBJ2-2, the V gene TRBV7-8; D uncertain. The germline V gene has CDR1 SGHVS and CDR2 FQNEAQ. V shed 6 bases and J shed 4 bases, with 3 bases lying between them. The CDR3 length is 11 residues. The DNA of the CDR3 is TGTGCCAGCAGATTCACCGGGGAGCTGTTTTTT. Translating it yields CASRFTGELFF.

Notes on this clonotype: At one boundary the junction diverges from the germline segment, which might be a read error. This chain links TRBV20-1 with TRBJ2-1, with D perhaps being TRBD1 or TRBD2 (7 bases each). Germline V lookup: CDR1 DFQATT, CDR2 SNEGSKA (reference sequence). The CDR3 totals 17 residues. CDR3 in amino acids: CCARGEGVRGGFNEQFF. The CDR3 DNA is TGCTGTGCTAGAGGGGAGGGGGTTCGAGGGGGCTTCAATGAGCAGTTCTTC.

This clonotype was seen at least ten times. CDR3 sequence reads: CASSPRANRATGELFF. In DNA, the CDR3 is TGTGCCAGCAGTCCCCGGGCCAATCGGGCCACCGGGGAGCTGTTTTTT. The V gene is TRBV27, the J gene TRBJ2-2; no reliable D call. This CDR3 is 16 amino acids long. Germline CDR1 is MNHEY and CDR2 is SMNVEV (reference sequence). With 5 bases removed from V and 4 bases from J, the gap between germline ends came to 17 bases.

The sample holds a few counts of this clonotype. The gene calls are TRBV14 and TRBJ2-7; 10 bases map to TRBD2. There are 19 residues in the CDR3. Germline lookup yields CDR1 SGHDN and CDR2 FVKESK. J gave up 6 bases and V 0 bases, and 17 bases lay outside the gene matches. The CDR3 DNA reads TGTGCCAGCAGCCAAGAGCTAGCGGGAGTTTCCCCTTTGGGGGGCGAGCAGTACTTC. Its protein is CASSQELAGVSPLGGEQYF.

This clonotype was observed many times. J is TRBJ2-1 and V is TRBV24-1, with 10 bases fitting TRBD2. Germline trimming cut 1 base from V and 9 bases from J; bases unmatched to any gene: 11. Germline-derived CDR1 and CDR2 are KGHDR and SFDVKD. CDR3 size: 17 residues. CDR3 amino acids: CATSDFGASGSYGEQFF. The CDR3, as DNA: TGTGCCACCAGTGATTTTGGGGCTAGCGGGAGTTATGGTGAGCAGTTCTTC.

This chain joins TRBV18 and TRBJ2-7, with 8 nucleotides matching TRBD1. The germline V gene encodes CDR1 KGHSH and CDR2 LQKENI. The V and J ends lost 8 bases and 4 bases, in that order; junction bases with no gene match: 10. The CDR3 contains 14 residues. The CDR3 loop reads CASAELGQGYEQYF. In DNA form, the CDR3 reads TGTGCCAGCGCTGAGCTAGGACAGGGTTACGAGCAGTACTTC. Full variable domain (outside the CDR3, taken from reference TRBV18 and TRBJ2-7): NAGVMQNPRHLVRRRGQEARLRCSPMKGHSHVYWYRQLPEEGLKFMVYLQKENIIDESGMPKERFSAEFPKEGPSILRIQQVVRGDSAAYFCASAELGQGYEQYFGPGTRLTVT.

This clonotype was observed at least ten times. This sequence joins TRBV20-1 and TRBJ2-7; TRBD2 agrees at 7 bases. V was pared by 5 bases and J by 6 bases, with 4 bases of the junction left unmatched. The CDR3 spans 11 residues. CDR1 and CDR2 from the germline V gene are DFQATT and SNEGSKA (reference sequence). The CDR3 loop reads CSAGEGFEQYF. The CDR3 DNA reads TGCAGTGCTGGGGAGGGGTTCGAGCAGTACTTC.

This clonotype was seen a few times. The chain has TRBV20-1 and TRBJ2-3; TRBD2 matches 7 bases. J lost 2 bases, V lost 1 base, and 12 bases had no gene match. Germline CDR1 and CDR2: DFQATT and SNEGSKA (reference sequence). This CDR3 contains 17 residues. The CDR3 here is CSARVGDGAGHTDTQYF. The CDR3 DNA sequence: TGCAGTGCTAGAGTTGGAGACGGAGCGGGGCACACAGATACGCAGTATTTT.

This clonotype was counted at least ten times. This rearrangement joins TRBV7-2 to TRBJ1-2; no firm D call. Germline CDR1 reads SGHTA; CDR2 reads FQGNSA. V gave up 1 base and J gave up 2 bases, with 11 bases separating them. The CDR3 has 15 residues. CDR3 region: CASSLVRGENYGYTF. The CDR3 DNA follows: TGTGCCAGCAGCTTAGTGCGTGGGGAGAACTATGGCTACACCTTC.

This clonotype was seen many times. Sequence at one end of the junction differs from germline and may be a read error. V and J are TRBV30 and TRBJ2-7; 8 bases are a match to TRBD1. Germline V gene lookup returns CDR1 GTSNPN and CDR2 SVGIG (reference sequence). The CDR3 has 13 residues. Here the CDR3 DNA reads TGTGCCTGGCGTGTGACAGGGGCCGACGAGCAGTACTTC. Protein sequence: CAWRVTGADEQYF.

The table lists this clonotype with a few counts. The J gene is TRBJ2-3, the V gene TRBV6-2 or TRBV6-3; no clear D gene. Germline lookup yields CDR1 MNHEY and CDR2 SVGEGT. The CDR3 is made up of 14 amino acids. V was cut by 2 bases and J by 3 bases, with 9 bases left in between. As DNA, the CDR3 is TGTGCCAGCAGTTACGCGGCGGCTACAGATACGCAGTATTTT. Its translation: CASSYAAATDTQYF.

In this sample, this clonotype turned up many times. This sequence joins TRBV5-1 and TRBJ1-1; TRBD1 matches 10 bases. Germline-derived CDR1 and CDR2 are SGHRS and YFSETQ. Trimming removed 3 bases from V and 0 bases from J; junction bases left unmatched: 5. This CDR3 spans 16 amino acids. The CDR3 nucleotides read TGCGCCAGCAGCTCCGGGACAGGGGCTCTGAACACTGAAGCTTTCTTT. Its protein is CASSSGTGALNTEAFF.

There are many counts of this clonotype. V usage is TRBV12-3 or TRBV12-4 and J usage is TRBJ2-1; TRBD2 matches at 9 bases. J lost 4 bases, V lost 1 base, and 2 bases had no gene match. The CDR3 sequence is 15 residues long. The DNA for the CDR3 is TGTGCCAGCAGTTTAGGGCTAGCGGGGTACAATGAGCAGTTCTTC. Amino acids: CASSLGLAGYNEQFF.

The sample holds a few counts of this clonotype. The chain has TRBV7-3 and TRBJ2-3, with TRBD1 as a possible D gene (5 bases). V dropped 5 bases and J dropped 0 bases, with 9 bases sitting between them. Germline values: CDR1 SGHTA, CDR2 FQGTGA. This CDR3 has 14 amino acids. This chain's CDR3 is CASSKGHSTDTQYF. The CDR3 DNA reads TGTGCCAGCAGCAAAGGACATAGCACAGATACGCAGTATTTT.

V and J are TRBV6-1 and TRBJ1-5; no firm D call. Germline CDR1 and CDR2: MNHNS and SASEGT. This CDR3 is built from 16 residues. Trimming pared 6 bases from V and 0 bases from J, leaving 15 bases between. CDR3 region: CASRKQGGYSNQPQHF. The CDR3 DNA follows: TGTGCCAGCAGGAAACAAGGAGGGTATAGCAATCAGCCCCAGCATTTT.

This clonotype has at least ten counts. V usage is TRBV5-1 and J usage is TRBJ2-7, with D perhaps matching TRBD2 (5 bases). V was clipped by 1 base and J by 0 bases, with 11 bases between them. Germline-derived CDR1 and CDR2 are SGHRS and YFSETQ. CDR3 length: 15 residues. CDR3 loop: CASSLPGSGSYEQYF. The CDR3, as DNA: TGCGCCAGCAGCTTGCCCGGCAGCGGCTCCTACGAGCAGTACTTC.

The sample holds many counts of this clonotype. V gene TRBV20-1 combines with J gene TRBJ1-2; D gene unclear. Between the trimmed V and J ends, which lost 0 bases and 3 bases, there was a span of 11 bases. The CDR3 spans 14 residues. The germline V gene encodes CDR1 DFQATT and CDR2 SNEGSKA (reference sequence). The CDR3 sequence is CSARDRKIHYGYTF. The CDR3 bases are TGCAGTGCTAGAGATCGGAAGATTCACTATGGCTACACCTTC.